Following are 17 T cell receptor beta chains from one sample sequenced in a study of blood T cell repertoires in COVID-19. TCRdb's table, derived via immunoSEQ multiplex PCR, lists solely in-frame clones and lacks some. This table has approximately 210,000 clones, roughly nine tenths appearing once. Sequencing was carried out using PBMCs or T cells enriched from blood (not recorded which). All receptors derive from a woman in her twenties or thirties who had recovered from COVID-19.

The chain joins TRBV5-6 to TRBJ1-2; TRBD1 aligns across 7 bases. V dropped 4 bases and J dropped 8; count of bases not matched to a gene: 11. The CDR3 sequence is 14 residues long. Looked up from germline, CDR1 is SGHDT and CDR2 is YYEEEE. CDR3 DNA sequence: TGTGCCAGCAGCCTGCCCCAGGGGGGACGGGGCTACACCTTC. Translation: CASSLPQGGRGYTF. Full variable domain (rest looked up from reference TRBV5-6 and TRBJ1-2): DAGVTQSPTHLIKTRGQQVTLRCSPKSGHDTVSWYQQALGQGPQFIFQYYEEEERQRGNFPDRFSGHQFPNYSSELNVNALLLGDSALYLCASSLPQGGRGYTFGSGTRLTVV.

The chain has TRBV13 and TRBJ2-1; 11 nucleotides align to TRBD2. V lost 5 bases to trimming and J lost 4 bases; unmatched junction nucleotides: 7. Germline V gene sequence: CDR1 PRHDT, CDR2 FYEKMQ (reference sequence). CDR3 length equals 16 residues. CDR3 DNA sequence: TGTGCCAGCAGCCCCCGACTAGCGGGGCTGTACAATGAGCAGTTCTTC. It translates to CASSPRLAGLYNEQFF.

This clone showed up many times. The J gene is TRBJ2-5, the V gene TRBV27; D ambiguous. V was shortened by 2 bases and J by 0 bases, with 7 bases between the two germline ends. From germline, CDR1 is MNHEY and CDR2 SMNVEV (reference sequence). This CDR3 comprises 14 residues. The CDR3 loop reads CASSLNMYQETQYF. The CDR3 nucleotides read TGTGCCAGCAGTTTAAACATGTACCAAGAGACCCAGTACTTC.

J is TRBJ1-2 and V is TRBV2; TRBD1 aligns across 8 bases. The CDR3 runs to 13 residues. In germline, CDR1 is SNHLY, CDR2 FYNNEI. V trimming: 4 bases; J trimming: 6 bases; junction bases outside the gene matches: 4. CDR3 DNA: TGTGCCAGCAGTGTCAGGGGGCAGGATGGCTACACCTTC. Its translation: CASSVRGQDGYTF. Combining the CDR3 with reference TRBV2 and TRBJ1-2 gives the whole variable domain EPEVTQTPSHQVTQMGQEVILRCVPISNHLYFYWYRQILGQKVEFLVSFYNNEISEKSEIFDDQFSVERPDGSNFTLKIRSTKLEDSAMYFCASSVRGQDGYTFGSGTRLTVV.

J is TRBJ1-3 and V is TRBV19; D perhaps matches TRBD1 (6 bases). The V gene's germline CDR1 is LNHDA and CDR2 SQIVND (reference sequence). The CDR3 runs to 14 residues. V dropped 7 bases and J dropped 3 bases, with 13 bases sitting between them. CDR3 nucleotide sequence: TGTGCCAGTACTACCCAGGGGATTGGAAACACCATATATTTT. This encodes CASTTQGIGNTIYF.

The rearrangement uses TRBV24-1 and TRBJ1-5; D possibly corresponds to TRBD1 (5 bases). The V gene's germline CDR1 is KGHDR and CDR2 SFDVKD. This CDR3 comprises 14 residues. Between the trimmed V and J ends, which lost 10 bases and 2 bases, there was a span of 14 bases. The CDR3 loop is CATGGEIGNQPQHF. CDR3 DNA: TGTGCCACAGGAGGGGAGATCGGCAATCAGCCCCAGCATTTT.

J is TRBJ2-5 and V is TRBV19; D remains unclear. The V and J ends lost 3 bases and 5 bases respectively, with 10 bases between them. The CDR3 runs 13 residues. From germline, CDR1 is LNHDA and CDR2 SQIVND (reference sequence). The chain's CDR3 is CASSMLVRETQYF. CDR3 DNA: TGTGCCAGTAGTATGTTAGTGCGTGAGACCCAGTACTTC.

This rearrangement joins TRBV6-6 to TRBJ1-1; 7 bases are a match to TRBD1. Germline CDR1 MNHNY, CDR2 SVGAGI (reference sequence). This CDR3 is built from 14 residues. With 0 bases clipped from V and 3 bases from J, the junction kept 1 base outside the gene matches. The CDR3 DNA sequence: TGTGCCAGCAGTTACTCTACAGGGGACACTGAAGCTTTCTTT. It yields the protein CASSYSTGDTEAFF.

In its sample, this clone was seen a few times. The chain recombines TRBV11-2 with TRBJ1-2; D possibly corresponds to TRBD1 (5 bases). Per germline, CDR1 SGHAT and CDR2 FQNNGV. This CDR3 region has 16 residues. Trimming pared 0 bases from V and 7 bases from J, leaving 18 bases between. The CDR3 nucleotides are TGTGCCAGCAGCTTAGATGGGCGGAGGGGATCGGTTGGCTACACCTTC. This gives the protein CASSLDGRRGSVGYTF.

The CDR3 DNA is TGCAGTGCTAGTCCGGAGGATACGCAGTATTTT. Amino acids: CSASPEDTQYF. The chain carries TRBV20-1 and TRBJ2-3; D is unclear. Trimming took 3 bases from V and 6 from J, leaving 7 bases between them. Germline-derived CDR1 and CDR2 are DFQATT and SNEGSKA (reference sequence). The length of the CDR3 is 11 residues.

The CDR3 here is CASIRTSGSTDTQYF. CDR3 sequence (DNA): TGTGCCAGCATCCGGACTAGCGGGAGTACAGATACGCAGTATTTT. The chain combines TRBV7-9 with TRBJ2-3; 13 bases are a match to TRBD2. The germline V gene has CDR1 SEHNR and CDR2 FQNEAQ (reference sequence). Trimming cost V 7 bases and J 3 bases; bases outside gene matches: 4. The CDR3 sequence is 15 residues long.

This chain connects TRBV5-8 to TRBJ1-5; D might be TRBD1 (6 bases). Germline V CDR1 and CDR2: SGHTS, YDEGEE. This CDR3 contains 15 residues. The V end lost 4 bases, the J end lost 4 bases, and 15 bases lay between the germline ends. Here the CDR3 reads CASSPGDIGNQPQHF. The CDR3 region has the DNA TGTGCCAGCAGCCCAGGGGATATTGGAAATCAGCCCCAGCATTTT.

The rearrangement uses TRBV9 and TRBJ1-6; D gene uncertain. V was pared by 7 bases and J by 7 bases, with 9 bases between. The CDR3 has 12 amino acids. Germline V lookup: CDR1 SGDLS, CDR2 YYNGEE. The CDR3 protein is CASGPPNSPLHF. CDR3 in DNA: TGTGCCAGCGGCCCCCCGAATTCACCCCTCCACTTT.

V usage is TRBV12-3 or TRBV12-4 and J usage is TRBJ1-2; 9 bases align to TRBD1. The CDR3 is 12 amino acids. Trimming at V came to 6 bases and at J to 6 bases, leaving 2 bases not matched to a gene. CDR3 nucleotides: TGTGCCAGCAGCGGGACAGGGCATGGCTACACCTTC. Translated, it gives CASSGTGHGYTF.

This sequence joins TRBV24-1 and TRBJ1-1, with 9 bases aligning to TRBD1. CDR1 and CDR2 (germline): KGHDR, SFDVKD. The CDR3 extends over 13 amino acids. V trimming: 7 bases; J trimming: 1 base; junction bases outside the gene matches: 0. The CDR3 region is CATRGQGNTEAFF. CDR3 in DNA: TGTGCCACCAGGGGACAGGGGAACACTGAAGCTTTCTTT.

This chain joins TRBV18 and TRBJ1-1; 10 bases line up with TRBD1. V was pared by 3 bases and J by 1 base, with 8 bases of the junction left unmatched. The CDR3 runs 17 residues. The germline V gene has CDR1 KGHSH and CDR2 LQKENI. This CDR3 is CASSPGAGTGENTEAFF. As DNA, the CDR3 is TGTGCCAGCTCACCCGGCGCGGGGACAGGGGAGAACACTGAAGCTTTCTTT.

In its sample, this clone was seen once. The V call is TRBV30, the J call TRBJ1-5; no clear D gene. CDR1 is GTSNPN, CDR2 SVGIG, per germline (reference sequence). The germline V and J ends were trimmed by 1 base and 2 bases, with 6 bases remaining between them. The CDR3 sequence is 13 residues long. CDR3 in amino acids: CAWSDQGNQPQHF. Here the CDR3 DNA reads TGTGCCTGGAGTGACCAGGGCAATCAGCCCCAGCATTTT.